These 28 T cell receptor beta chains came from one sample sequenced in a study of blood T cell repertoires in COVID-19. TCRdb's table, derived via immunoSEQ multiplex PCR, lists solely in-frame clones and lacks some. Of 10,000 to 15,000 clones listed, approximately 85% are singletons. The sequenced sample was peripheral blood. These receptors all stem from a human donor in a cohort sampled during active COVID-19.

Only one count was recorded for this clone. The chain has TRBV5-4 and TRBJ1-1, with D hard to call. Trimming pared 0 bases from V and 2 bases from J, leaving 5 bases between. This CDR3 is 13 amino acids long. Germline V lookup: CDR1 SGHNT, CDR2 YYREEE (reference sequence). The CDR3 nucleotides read TGTGCCAGCAGCTTGGCGCTAAACACTGAAGCTTTCTTT. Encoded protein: CASSLALNTEAFF.

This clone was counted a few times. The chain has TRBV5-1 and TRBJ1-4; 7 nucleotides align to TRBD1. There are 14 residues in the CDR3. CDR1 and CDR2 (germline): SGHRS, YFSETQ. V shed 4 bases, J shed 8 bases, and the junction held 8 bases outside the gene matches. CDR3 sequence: CASSETGRSEKLFF. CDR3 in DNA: TGCGCCAGCAGCGAGACAGGGAGGAGCGAAAAACTGTTTTTT.

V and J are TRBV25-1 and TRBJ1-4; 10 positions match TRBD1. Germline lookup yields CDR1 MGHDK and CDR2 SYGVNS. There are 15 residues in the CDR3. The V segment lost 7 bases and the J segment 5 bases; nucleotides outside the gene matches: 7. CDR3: CASTSLTGGNEKLFF. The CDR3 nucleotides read TGTGCCAGCACCTCATTGACAGGGGGCAATGAAAAACTGTTTTTT.

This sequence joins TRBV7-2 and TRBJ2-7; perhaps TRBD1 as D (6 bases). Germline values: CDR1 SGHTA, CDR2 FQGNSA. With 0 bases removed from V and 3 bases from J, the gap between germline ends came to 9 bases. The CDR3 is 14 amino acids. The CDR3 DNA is TGTGCCAGCAGCTTAGCCGCCAGGGGCTACGAGCAGTACTTC. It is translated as CASSLAARGYEQYF.

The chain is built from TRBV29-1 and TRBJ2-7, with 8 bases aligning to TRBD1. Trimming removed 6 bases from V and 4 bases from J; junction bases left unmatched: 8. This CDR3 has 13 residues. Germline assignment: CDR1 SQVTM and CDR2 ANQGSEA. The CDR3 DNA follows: TGCAGCGTGGACAGGGTTAAGAGTTACGAGCAGTACTTC. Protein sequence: CSVDRVKSYEQYF.

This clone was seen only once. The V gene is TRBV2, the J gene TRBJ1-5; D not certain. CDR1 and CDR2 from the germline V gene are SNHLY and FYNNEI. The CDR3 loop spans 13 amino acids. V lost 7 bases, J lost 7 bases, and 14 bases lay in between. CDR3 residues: CASTRELGQPQHF. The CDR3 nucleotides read TGTGCCAGCACCCGGGAATTGGGCCAGCCCCAGCATTTT.

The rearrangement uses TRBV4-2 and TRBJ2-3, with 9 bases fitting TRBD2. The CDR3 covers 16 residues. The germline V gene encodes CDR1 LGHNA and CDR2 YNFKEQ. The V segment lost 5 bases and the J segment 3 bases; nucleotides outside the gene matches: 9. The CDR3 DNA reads TGTGCCAGCAGCTCCCGGCTAGCGGGGATGACAGATACGCAGTATTTT. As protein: CASSSRLAGMTDTQYF.

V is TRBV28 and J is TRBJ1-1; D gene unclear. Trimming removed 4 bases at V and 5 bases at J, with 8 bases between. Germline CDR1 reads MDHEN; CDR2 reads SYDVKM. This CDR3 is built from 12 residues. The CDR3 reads CASSSGGTEAFF. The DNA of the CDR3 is TGTGCCAGCAGTTCGGGTGGGACTGAAGCTTTCTTT. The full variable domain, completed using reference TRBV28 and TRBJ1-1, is DVKVTQSSRYLVKRTGEKVFLECVQDMDHENMFWYRQDPGLGLRLIYFSYDVKMKEKGDIPEGYSVSREKKERFSLILESASTNQTSMYLCASSSGGTEAFFGQGTRLTVV.

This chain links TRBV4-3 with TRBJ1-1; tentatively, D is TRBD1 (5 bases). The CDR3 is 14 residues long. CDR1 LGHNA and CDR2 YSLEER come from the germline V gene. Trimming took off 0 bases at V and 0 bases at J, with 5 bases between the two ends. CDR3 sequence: CASSQETVNTEAFF. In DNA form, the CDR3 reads TGCGCCAGCAGCCAAGAGACAGTGAACACTGAAGCTTTCTTT.

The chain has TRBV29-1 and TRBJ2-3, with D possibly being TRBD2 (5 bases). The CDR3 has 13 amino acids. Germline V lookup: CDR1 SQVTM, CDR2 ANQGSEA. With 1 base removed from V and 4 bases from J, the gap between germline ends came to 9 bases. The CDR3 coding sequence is TGCAGCGTTGAAGCGAATAGCGCAGATACGCAGTATTTT. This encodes CSVEANSADTQYF.

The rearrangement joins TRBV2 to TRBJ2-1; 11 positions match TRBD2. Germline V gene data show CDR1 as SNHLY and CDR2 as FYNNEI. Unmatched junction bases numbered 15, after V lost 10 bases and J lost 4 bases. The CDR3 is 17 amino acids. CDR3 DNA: TGTGCCATCCGAGGACTAGCGGGCCTAAAAATATACAATGAGCAGTTCTTC. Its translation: CAIRGLAGLKIYNEQFF.

The CDR3 region has the DNA TGTGCCAGTTCTCGGTCGACACAAGGCGAGCAGTACTTC. Protein sequence: CASSRSTQGEQYF. J is TRBJ2-7 and V is TRBV19, with D uncertain. CDR3 size: 13 residues. The germline V gene has CDR1 LNHDA and CDR2 SQIVND (reference sequence). V lost 8 bases, J lost 6 bases, and 17 bases lay in between.

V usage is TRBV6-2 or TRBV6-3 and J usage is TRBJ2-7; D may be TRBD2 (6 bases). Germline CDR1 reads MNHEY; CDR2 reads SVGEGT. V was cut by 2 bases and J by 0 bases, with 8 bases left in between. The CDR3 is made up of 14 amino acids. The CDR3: CASSYGGVSYEQYF. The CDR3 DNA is TGTGCCAGCAGTTACGGCGGGGTCTCCTACGAGCAGTACTTC.

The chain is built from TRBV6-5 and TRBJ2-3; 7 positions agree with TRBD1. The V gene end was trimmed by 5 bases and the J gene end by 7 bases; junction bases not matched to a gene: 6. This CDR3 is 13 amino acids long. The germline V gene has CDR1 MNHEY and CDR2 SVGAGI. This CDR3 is CASSHNRGNTQYF. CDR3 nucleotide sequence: TGTGCCAGCAGTCATAACAGGGGAAATACGCAGTATTTT.

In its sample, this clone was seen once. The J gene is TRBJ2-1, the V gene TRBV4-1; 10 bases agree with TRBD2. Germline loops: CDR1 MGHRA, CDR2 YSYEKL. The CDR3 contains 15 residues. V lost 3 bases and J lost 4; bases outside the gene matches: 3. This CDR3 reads CASSQLAGEYNEQFF. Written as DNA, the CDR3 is TGCGCCAGCAGCCAGCTAGCGGGGGAATACAATGAGCAGTTCTTC.

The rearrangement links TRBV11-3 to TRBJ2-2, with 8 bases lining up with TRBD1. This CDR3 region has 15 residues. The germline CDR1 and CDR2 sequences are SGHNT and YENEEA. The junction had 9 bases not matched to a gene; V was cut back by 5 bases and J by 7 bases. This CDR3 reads CASSLDRVSNGELFF. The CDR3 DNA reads TGTGCCAGCAGCCTGGACAGGGTATCGAACGGGGAGCTGTTTTTT.

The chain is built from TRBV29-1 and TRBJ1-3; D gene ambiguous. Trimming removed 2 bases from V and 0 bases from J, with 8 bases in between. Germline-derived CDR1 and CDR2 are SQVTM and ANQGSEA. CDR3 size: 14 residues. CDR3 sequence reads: CSVEIPVSGNTIYF. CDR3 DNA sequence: TGCAGCGTTGAAATCCCGGTCTCTGGAAACACCATATATTTT.

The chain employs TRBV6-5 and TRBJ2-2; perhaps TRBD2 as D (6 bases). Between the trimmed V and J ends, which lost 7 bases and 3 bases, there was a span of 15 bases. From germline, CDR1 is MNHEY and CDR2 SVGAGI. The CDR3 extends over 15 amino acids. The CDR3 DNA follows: TGTGCCAGCACCCGAGTAGGAGGGGACACCGGGGAGCTGTTTTTT. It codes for CASTRVGGDTGELFF.

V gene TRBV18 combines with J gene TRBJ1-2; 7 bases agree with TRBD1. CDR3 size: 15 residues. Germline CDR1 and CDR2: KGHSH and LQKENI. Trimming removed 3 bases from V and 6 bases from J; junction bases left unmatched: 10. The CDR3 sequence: CASSPTSDRDNGYTF. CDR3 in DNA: TGTGCCAGCTCACCCACTAGTGACAGGGATAATGGCTACACCTTC.

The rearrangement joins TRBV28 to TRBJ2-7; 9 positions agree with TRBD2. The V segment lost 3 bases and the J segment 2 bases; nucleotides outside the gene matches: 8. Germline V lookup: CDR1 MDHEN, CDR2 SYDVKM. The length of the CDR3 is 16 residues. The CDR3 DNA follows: TGTGCCAGCAGTTTCGACCTAGCGGGGCTAACCTACGAGCAGTACTTC. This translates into CASSFDLAGLTYEQYF.

The CDR3 loop reads CAAIGSPTEAFF. CDR3 DNA sequence: TGTGCTGCTATTGGGAGCCCCACTGAAGCTTTCTTT. The rearrangement links TRBV2 to TRBJ1-1; no definite D call. Germline V gene data show CDR1 as SNHLY and CDR2 as FYNNEI. The CDR3 runs 12 residues.

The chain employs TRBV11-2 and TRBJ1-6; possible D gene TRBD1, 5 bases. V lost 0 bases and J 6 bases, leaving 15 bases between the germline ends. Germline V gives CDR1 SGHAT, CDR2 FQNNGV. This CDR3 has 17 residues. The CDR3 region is CASSLEGGRGFNSPLHF. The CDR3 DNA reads TGTGCCAGCAGCTTAGAGGGTGGGAGGGGCTTTAATTCACCCCTCCACTTT.

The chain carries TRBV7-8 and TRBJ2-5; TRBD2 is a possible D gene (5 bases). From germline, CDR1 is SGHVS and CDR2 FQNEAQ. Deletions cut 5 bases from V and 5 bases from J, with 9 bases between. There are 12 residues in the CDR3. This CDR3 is CASSLRRETQYF. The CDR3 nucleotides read TGTGCCAGCAGCCTAAGGAGGGAGACCCAGTACTTC.

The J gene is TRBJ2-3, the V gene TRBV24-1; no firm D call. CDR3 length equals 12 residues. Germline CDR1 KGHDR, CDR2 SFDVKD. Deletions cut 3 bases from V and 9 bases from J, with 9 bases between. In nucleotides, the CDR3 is TGTGCCACCAGTGATAGCGTGCAGACGCAGTATTTT. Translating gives CATSDSVQTQYF.

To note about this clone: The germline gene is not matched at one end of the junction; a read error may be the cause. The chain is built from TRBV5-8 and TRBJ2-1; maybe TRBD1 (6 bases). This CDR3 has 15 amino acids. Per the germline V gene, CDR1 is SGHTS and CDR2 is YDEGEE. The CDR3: CASTLTGESYNEQFF. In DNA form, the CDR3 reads TGTGCCAGCACCTTGACAGGAGAGTCCTACAATGAGCAGTTCTTC.

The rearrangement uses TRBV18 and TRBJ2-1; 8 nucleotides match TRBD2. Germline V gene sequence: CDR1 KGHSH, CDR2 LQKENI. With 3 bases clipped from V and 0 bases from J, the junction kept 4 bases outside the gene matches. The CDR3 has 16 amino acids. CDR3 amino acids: CASSPRGESSYNEQFF. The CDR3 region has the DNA TGTGCCAGCTCACCGCGGGGGGAGAGCTCCTACAATGAGCAGTTCTTC. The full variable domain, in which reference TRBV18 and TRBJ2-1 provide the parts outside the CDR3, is NAGVMQNPRHLVRRRGQEARLRCSPMKGHSHVYWYRQLPEEGLKFMVYLQKENIIDESGMPKERFSAEFPKEGPSILRIQQVVRGDSAAYFCASSPRGESSYNEQFFGPGTRLTVL.

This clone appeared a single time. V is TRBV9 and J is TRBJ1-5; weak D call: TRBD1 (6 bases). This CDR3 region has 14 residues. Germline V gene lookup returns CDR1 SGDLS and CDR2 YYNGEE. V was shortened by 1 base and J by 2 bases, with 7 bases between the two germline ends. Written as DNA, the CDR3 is TGTGCCAGCAGCGTATCAGGGGGCAATCAGCCCCAGCATTTT. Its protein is CASSVSGGNQPQHF.

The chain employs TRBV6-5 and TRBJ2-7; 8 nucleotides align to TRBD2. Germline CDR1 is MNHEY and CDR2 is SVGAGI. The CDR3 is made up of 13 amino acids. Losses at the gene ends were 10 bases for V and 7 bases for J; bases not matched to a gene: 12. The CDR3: CATERERSQEQYF. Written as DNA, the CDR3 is TGTGCCACCGAGCGGGAGCGCTCACAAGAGCAGTACTTC.